The 30 T cell receptor beta chains reported below all come from one sample, sequenced in a study of T-cell memory formation after mild COVID-19. Each CDR3 protein is one row after TCRdb ran MiXCR on the 5' RACE reads. The sample holds about 170,000 distinct CDR3 sequences, 10% to 15% seen once. Sample: PBMCs or a T cell subset sorted from them (not recorded which). These receptor sequences come from a young man who had mild COVID-19 (a few samples of this study predate the infection). Cell type and time point are not known.

This chain uses TRBV25-1 with TRBJ1-6; 7 bases line up with TRBD1. This CDR3 contains 13 residues. Germline CDR1 and CDR2: MGHDK and SYGVNS. With V trimmed by 6 bases and J by 12 bases, 8 bases remained unmatched. CDR3 DNA sequence: TGTGCCAGCAGACCAGGGGGGGCCCAACCCCTCCACTTT. Residues: CASRPGGAQPLHF.

This chain uses TRBV5-1 with TRBJ2-5; D gene unclear. CDR1 and CDR2 from the germline V gene are SGHRS and YFSETQ. Trimming took off 2 bases at V and 5 bases at J, with 7 bases between the two ends. This CDR3 has 12 residues. The CDR3: CASSFRRETQYF. The CDR3 region has the DNA TGCGCCAGCAGCTTTCGGCGGGAGACCCAGTACTTC.

This chain links TRBV7-9 with TRBJ1-1; D uncertain. The V and J ends lost 4 bases and 3 bases respectively, with 6 bases between them. CDR3 size: 12 residues. Germline values: CDR1 SEHNR, CDR2 FQNEAQ (reference sequence). CDR3 sequence (DNA): TGTGCCAGCAGCTCCTGGGACACTGAAGCTTTCTTT. Translated, it gives CASSSWDTEAFF. Full variable domain (outside the CDR3, taken from reference TRBV7-9 and TRBJ1-1): DTGVSQNPRHKITKRGQNVTFRCDPISEHNRLYWYRQTLGQGPEFLTYFQNEAQLEKSRLLSDRFSAERPKGSFSTLEIQRTEQGDSAMYLCASSSWDTEAFFGQGTRLTVV.

The chain has TRBV11-2 and TRBJ2-3; unclear D gene. The V gene's germline CDR1 is SGHAT and CDR2 FQNNGV. The CDR3 is 13 residues long. Trimming pared 3 bases from V and 3 bases from J, leaving 7 bases between. The CDR3 loop reads CASSFFATDTQYF. DNA of the CDR3: TGTGCCAGCAGCTTCTTCGCGACAGATACGCAGTATTTT.

This clonotype was recorded a few times. The gene calls are TRBV10-3 and TRBJ2-5; D ambiguous. V was shortened by 7 bases and J by 2 bases, with 8 bases between the two germline ends. This CDR3 comprises 12 residues. Germline CDR1 reads ENHRY; CDR2 reads SYGVKD. The CDR3 here is CAIKREQETQYF. CDR3 DNA sequence: TGTGCCATCAAAAGGGAACAAGAGACCCAGTACTTC.

This clonotype has more than one count but fewer than ten. The chain carries TRBV18 and TRBJ2-5; either TRBD1 or TRBD2 may fit D (5 bases each). Germline assignment: CDR1 KGHSH and CDR2 LQKENI. V was cut by 4 bases and J by 1 base, with 13 bases left in between. The CDR3 is 15 residues long. The CDR3 is CASSLPGRPQETQYF. Here the CDR3 DNA reads TGTGCCAGCTCACTCCCGGGACGTCCCCAAGAGACCCAGTACTTC.

This clonotype was observed a handful of times. The gene calls are TRBV19 and TRBJ2-1; the match to TRBD2 covers 14 bases. CDR1 LNHDA and CDR2 SQIVND come from the germline V gene (reference sequence). This CDR3 comprises 16 residues. J lost 9 bases, V lost 6 bases, and 10 bases had no gene match. Here the CDR3 reads CASRARLAGGQTEQFF. DNA of the CDR3: TGTGCCAGTAGAGCCCGACTAGCGGGGGGGCAGACTGAGCAGTTCTTC.

This clonotype was seen a few times. This chain joins TRBV7-2 and TRBJ2-1, with D possibly being TRBD2 (7 bases). Germline V gene sequence: CDR1 SGHTA, CDR2 FQGNSA. This CDR3 has 16 amino acids. V was pared by 4 bases and J by 4 bases, with 17 bases between. The CDR3, as DNA: TGTGCCAGCAGCTGGACGCGGGGGCTAGCGTACAATGAGCAGTTCTTC. Residues: CASSWTRGLAYNEQFF.

The table lists this clonotype with a few counts. The genes are TRBV24-1 and TRBJ2-3, with no clear D. The germline V and J ends were trimmed by 3 bases and 3 bases, with 3 bases remaining between them. Germline CDR1 is KGHDR and CDR2 is SFDVKD. The CDR3 length is 12 residues. CDR3: CATSDRTDTQYF. The CDR3 DNA reads TGTGCCACCAGTGATCGAACAGATACGCAGTATTTT.

This clonotype was found a few times. This chain links TRBV3-1 with TRBJ2-1; D possibly corresponds to TRBD1 (6 bases). This CDR3 is 14 amino acids long. Germline V gene lookup returns CDR1 LGHDT and CDR2 YNNKEL (reference sequence). Trimming removed 3 bases at V and 12 bases at J, with 18 bases between. DNA of the CDR3: TGTGCCAGCAGCCATAGGGGGTTTCCTGGAGGGCAGTTCTTC. It codes for CASSHRGFPGGQFF.

CDR3 sequence (DNA): TGTGCCACCCTACCGGGGATCTCCTACGAGCAGTACTTC. Translated: CATLPGISYEQYF. The V call is TRBV6-2 or TRBV6-3, the J call TRBJ2-7; tentative D call: TRBD2 (5 bases). The CDR3 contains 13 residues. Germline V gene sequence: CDR1 MNHEY, CDR2 SVGEGT. Trimming removed 10 bases from V and 0 bases from J, with 13 bases in between.

This clonotype showed up many times. This rearrangement joins TRBV15 to TRBJ1-1, with TRBD1 identical over 7 bases. CDR1 and CDR2 from the germline V gene are LNHNV and YYDKDF (reference sequence). This CDR3 contains 18 residues. V lost 3 bases and J lost 4; bases outside the gene matches: 17. This CDR3 reads CATSSFTGTEQRRTEAFF. CDR3 DNA: TGTGCCACCAGCAGCTTCACCGGGACAGAACAGAGGCGCACTGAAGCTTTCTTT.

This clonotype has a handful of counts. The chain uses TRBV5-1 and TRBJ1-2, with D unclear. The CDR3 runs 14 residues. Germline V gene data show CDR1 as SGHRS and CDR2 as YFSETQ. Trimming took off 4 bases at V and 2 bases at J, with 12 bases between the two ends. The CDR3 bases are TGCGCCAGCAGCGTTTCTACGGGGAACTATGGCTACACCTTC. It specifies CASSVSTGNYGYTF.

The chain carries TRBV7-2 and TRBJ1-2, with TRBD1 as a possible D gene (5 bases). V lost 5 bases to trimming and J lost 7 bases, with 14 bases between them. There are 13 residues in the CDR3. Germline lookup yields CDR1 SGHTA and CDR2 FQGNSA. The DNA for the CDR3 is TGTGCCAGCAGCCTATCTCAGGGCGGTGGCTACACCTTC. Translated, it gives CASSLSQGGGYTF. Based on the CDR3 plus reference TRBV7-2 and TRBJ1-2, the full variable domain is GAGVSQSPSNKVTEKGKDVELRCDPISGHTALYWYRQSLGQGLEFLIYFQGNSAPDKSGLPSDRFSAERTGGSVSTLTIQRTQQEDSAVYLCASSLSQGGGYTFGSGTRLTVV.

The J gene is TRBJ2-1, the V gene TRBV7-9, with TRBD2 matching 11 bases. After removal of 5 bases from V and 2 bases from J, the junction contained 5 bases not matched to a gene. Germline values: CDR1 SEHNR, CDR2 FQNEAQ (reference sequence). This CDR3 is built from 16 residues. CDR3 DNA: TGTGCCAGCAGCCCCAGGGGACTAGCGGCCTACAATGAGCAGTTCTTC. It encodes CASSPRGLAAYNEQFF.

There are a few counts of this clonotype. The genes are TRBV7-9 and TRBJ1-5, with D hard to call. Trimming took off 3 bases at V and 7 bases at J, with 10 bases between the two ends. In germline, CDR1 is SEHNR, CDR2 FQNEAQ (reference sequence). The CDR3 has 13 residues. As DNA, the CDR3 is TGTGCCAGCAGCTTTCTCGCGGCACAGCCCCAGCATTTT. This sequence encodes CASSFLAAQPQHF.

The chain has TRBV27 and TRBJ1-2; 7 bases agree with TRBD1. The germline CDR1 and CDR2 sequences are MNHEY and SMNVEV (reference sequence). V lost 6 bases to trimming and J lost 3 bases; unmatched junction nucleotides: 10. This CDR3 has 15 amino acids. The DNA of the CDR3 is TGTGCCAGCAGCCAACAGGGGTTGGTGGACTATGGCTACACCTTC. Translation gives CASSQQGLVDYGYTF.

The CDR3 spells CASSPRRGIDGNEQFF. CDR3 DNA sequence: TGTGCCAGCAGCCCAAGGCGGGGGATAGATGGCAATGAGCAGTTCTTC. The J gene is TRBJ2-1, the V gene TRBV7-3, with 7 bases identical to TRBD2. Losses at the gene ends were 5 bases for V and 6 bases for J; bases not matched to a gene: 13. The CDR3 has 16 residues. The V gene's germline CDR1 is SGHTA and CDR2 FQGTGA.

The chain uses TRBV29-1 and TRBJ2-7; 8 nucleotides line up with TRBD2. V dropped 6 bases and J dropped 5; count of bases not matched to a gene: 12. Germline V CDR1 and CDR2: SQVTM, ANQGSEA. CDR3 length: 14 amino acids. The DNA for the CDR3 is TGCAGCGTGGGCAAGACGGCGGGGGGCGACGAGCAGTACTTC. It is translated as CSVGKTAGGDEQYF.

This clonotype was seen a few times. The CDR3 spells CASSLGAREKLFF. The CDR3 DNA reads TGTGCCAGCAGTTTAGGAGCACGGGAAAAACTGTTTTTT. The V and J genes are TRBV12-3 or TRBV12-4 and TRBJ1-4; D uncertain. This CDR3 spans 13 amino acids. Trimming cost V 1 base and J 8 bases, with 8 bases left between them.

V is TRBV12-3 or TRBV12-4 and J is TRBJ1-6; 7 nucleotides align to TRBD1. The CDR3 consists of 18 residues. After removal of 5 bases from V and 10 bases from J, the junction contained 20 bases not matched to a gene. The CDR3, as DNA: TGTGCCAGCAGTCCTGGGCGGCCATCCGGGACAGTAAACTCACCCCTCCACTTT. Translating it yields CASSPGRPSGTVNSPLHF.

The rearrangement uses TRBV5-1 and TRBJ2-7; 7 nucleotides match TRBD1. The CDR3 totals 14 residues. V was clipped by 4 bases and J by 4 bases; unmatched bases: 8. Per the germline V gene, CDR1 is SGHRS and CDR2 is YFSETQ. The CDR3 nucleotides are TGCGCCAGCAGCCCACAGGGGTACGGGTACGAGCAGTACTTC. It codes for CASSPQGYGYEQYF.

The chain joins TRBV7-8 to TRBJ2-1; 11 nucleotides align to TRBD2. CDR1 and CDR2 from the germline V gene are SGHVS and FQNEAQ. The trim removed 5 bases at V and 10 bases at J, leaving 13 bases unmatched. This CDR3 is built from 16 residues. CDR3 DNA: TGTGCCAGCAGCCCGTTTAGACTAGCGGGGCCGGGGGAGCAGTTCTTC. Protein sequence: CASSPFRLAGPGEQFF.

This chain connects TRBV14 to TRBJ2-7; 8 bases align to TRBD1. This CDR3 region has 15 residues. Losses at the gene ends were 2 bases for V and 5 bases for J; bases not matched to a gene: 8. The V gene's germline CDR1 is SGHDN and CDR2 FVKESK. The CDR3 nucleotides read TGTGCCAGCAGCCAACTAGGACAGGGAGAACACGAGCAGTACTTC. Translated: CASSQLGQGEHEQYF.

This chain links TRBV7-9 with TRBJ1-4; D call uncertain. This CDR3 is built from 13 residues. Trimming stripped 1 base from V and 8 bases from J, with 8 bases between. Per germline, CDR1 SEHNR and CDR2 FQNEAQ (reference sequence). CDR3 DNA: TGTGCCAGCAGCTTAGTGGTTTCCGAAAAACTGTTTTTT. This translates into CASSLVVSEKLFF. Looking up the rest from reference TRBV7-9 and TRBJ1-4 gives the full variable domain: DTGVSQNPRHKITKRGQNVTFRCDPISEHNRLYWYRQTLGQGPEFLTYFQNEAQLEKSRLLSDRFSAERPKGSFSTLEIQRTEQGDSAMYLCASSLVVSEKLFFGSGTQLSVL.

The rearrangement uses TRBV7-2 and TRBJ2-3, with D perhaps matching TRBD2 (6 bases). The CDR3 totals 14 residues. V shed 10 bases and J shed 0 bases, with 14 bases lying between them. CDR1 SGHTA and CDR2 FQGNSA come from the germline V gene. CDR3 loop: CATAGSYSTDTQYF. Written as DNA, the CDR3 is TGTGCCACCGCCGGGAGTTATAGCACAGATACGCAGTATTTT.

This clonotype occurred many times. The rearrangement uses TRBV27 and TRBJ2-1, with unresolved D. This CDR3 comprises 14 residues. Germline lookup yields CDR1 MNHEY and CDR2 SMNVEV (reference sequence). The V and J ends lost 8 bases and 0 bases respectively, with 11 bases between them. CDR3 bases: TGTGCCAGCGGTCGACACCGCTCCTACAATGAGCAGTTCTTC. Translated: CASGRHRSYNEQFF.

The V gene is TRBV9, the J gene TRBJ2-5; D might be TRBD2 (5 bases). Germline-derived CDR1 and CDR2 are SGDLS and YYNGEE. V lost 0 bases to trimming and J lost 2 bases, with 11 bases between them. CDR3 size: 15 residues. The chain's CDR3 is CASSVAEEPQETQYF. Here the CDR3 DNA reads TGTGCCAGCAGCGTAGCGGAGGAGCCGCAAGAGACCCAGTACTTC.

V and J are TRBV29-1 and TRBJ2-7, with unresolved D. This CDR3 has 16 residues. V lost 1 base and J 7 bases, leaving 23 bases between the germline ends. CDR1 and CDR2 from the germline V gene are SQVTM and ANQGSEA. DNA for the CDR3: TGCAGCGTTGAAGGGGAACCTTTCACCGCTACGAGAGAGCAGTACGTC. This gives the protein CSVEGEPFTATREQYV.

This chain connects TRBV20-1 to TRBJ1-1, with D unclear. There are 13 residues in the CDR3. Per germline, CDR1 DFQATT and CDR2 SNEGSKA (reference sequence). Deletions cut 6 bases from V and 3 bases from J, with 14 bases between. Here the CDR3 reads CSALGLGDTEAFF. CDR3 sequence (DNA): TGCAGTGCGTTAGGGTTGGGTGACACTGAAGCTTTCTTT.